Listed here are 11 T cell receptor beta chains from one sample, sequenced in a study of blood T cell repertoires in COVID-19. Libraries were prepared by immunoSEQ multiplex PCR; TCRdb keeps only in-frame clonotypes and omits some of them. The data hold 390,000 or so clones, with more than 75% observed a single time. Sequencing input: peripheral blood. The origin of the receptors is a woman younger than 45 with COVID-19, enrolled during active disease.

The CDR3 sequence is CAISDSYQPQHF. Here the CDR3 DNA reads TGTGCCATCAGTGACAGTTATCAGCCCCAGCATTTT. The chain uses TRBV10-3 and TRBJ1-5; unclear D gene. V was clipped by 3 bases and J by 5 bases, with 5 bases between them. This CDR3 spans 12 amino acids. In germline, CDR1 is ENHRY, CDR2 SYGVKD.

This clone was observed a handful of times. The chain carries TRBV6-2 or TRBV6-3 and TRBJ1-5; D gene ambiguous. V shed 3 bases and J shed 2 bases, with 8 bases lying between them. This CDR3 comprises 14 residues. CDR1 is MNHEY, CDR2 SVGEGT, per germline. The CDR3 DNA reads TGTGCCAGCAGTTATCGACTGGGCAATCAGCCCCAGCATTTT. This encodes CASSYRLGNQPQHF.

The CDR3 region is CASSPGRGGNTEAFF. The CDR3 DNA follows: TGCGCCAGCAGTCCCGGCCGGGGAGGAAACACTGAAGCTTTCTTT. The J gene is TRBJ1-1, the V gene TRBV5-1; no definite D call. The CDR3 extends over 15 amino acids. V lost 5 bases to trimming and J lost 2 bases, with 16 bases between them. CDR1 is SGHRS, CDR2 YFSETQ, per germline.

This chain links TRBV7-9 with TRBJ2-1, with TRBD1 identical over 9 bases. After removal of 3 bases from V and 2 bases from J, the junction contained 5 bases not matched to a gene. This CDR3 has 16 amino acids. Germline assignment: CDR1 SEHNR and CDR2 FQNEAQ (reference sequence). The CDR3 coding sequence is TGTGCCAGCAGCTTGGGGACAGGGTCTCCCTACAATGAGCAGTTCTTC. This gives the protein CASSLGTGSPYNEQFF.

The rearrangement joins TRBV5-1 to TRBJ2-5; 10 bases fit TRBD1. Trimming at V came to 4 bases and at J to 5 bases, leaving 2 bases not matched to a gene. The CDR3 covers 13 residues. Germline CDR1 reads SGHRS; CDR2 reads YFSETQ. The CDR3 region has the DNA TGCGCCAGCAGCCAGGGACAGGGGGAGACCCAGTACTTC. Its translation: CASSQGQGETQYF.

The chain joins TRBV7-9 to TRBJ1-2; D remains ambiguous. CDR1 and CDR2 (germline): SEHNR, FQNEAQ (reference sequence). The CDR3 has 13 amino acids. V lost 5 bases to trimming and J lost 6 bases, with 13 bases between them. The CDR3 DNA reads TGTGCCAGCAGCCCGGAGCCACGCGATGGCTACACCTTC. This codes for CASSPEPRDGYTF.

As concerns this clone: Within the sample, other DNA sequences also encode this same CDR3. This CDR3 reads CASSLGGLAGETQYF. The CDR3 nucleotides read TGCGCCAGCAGCTTGGGGGGACTAGCCGGAGAGACCCAGTACTTC. The chain is built from TRBV5-1 and TRBJ2-5, with TRBD2 identical over 9 bases. The CDR3 has 15 residues. V lost 0 bases to trimming and J lost 4 bases; unmatched junction nucleotides: 4. The V gene's germline CDR1 is SGHRS and CDR2 YFSETQ.

The chain carries TRBV2 and TRBJ1-2; possibly TRBD1 for D (6 bases). Trimming removed 4 bases at V and 6 bases at J, with 21 bases between. This CDR3 contains 16 residues. Germline loops: CDR1 SNHLY, CDR2 FYNNEI. Here the CDR3 DNA reads TGTGCCAGCAGTGCCCACATCTCCGGGACAACGAATGGCTACACCTTC. It encodes CASSAHISGTTNGYTF.

The chain recombines TRBV5-1 with TRBJ2-2; the D gene is possibly TRBD1 (5 bases). V lost 0 bases to trimming and J lost 1 base, with 10 bases between them. Germline CDR1 and CDR2: SGHRS and YFSETQ. The CDR3 loop spans 16 amino acids. CDR3 loop: CASSLDGQGNTGELFF. The CDR3 DNA follows: TGCGCCAGCAGCTTGGACGGACAAGGGAACACCGGGGAGCTGTTTTTT.

V and J are TRBV6-5 and TRBJ1-5; 7 nucleotides align to TRBD1. Trimming took 7 bases from V and 6 from J; bases not matched to a gene: 6. The CDR3 contains 13 residues. Germline V gene data show CDR1 as MNHEY and CDR2 as SVGAGI. For the CDR3, the DNA is TGTGCCAGCACCCCAGGGGGTAGTCAGCCCCAGCATTTT. Protein product: CASTPGGSQPQHF.

The V and J genes are TRBV10-2 and TRBJ2-1; TRBD2 aligns across 8 bases. V shed 7 bases, J shed 5 bases, and the junction held 10 bases outside the gene matches. This CDR3 has 15 amino acids. Germline CDR1 and CDR2: WSHSY and SAAADI. The CDR3 DNA reads as TGCGCCAGCAACCCACCTAGCGGGCTAAACAATGAGCAGTTCTTC. As protein: CASNPPSGLNNEQFF.